A selection of T cell receptor beta chains follows, all from one sample in a study of T-cell memory formation after mild COVID-19. TCRdb used MiXCR to reprocess the 5' RACE reads, holding one entry per CDR3 protein. The data show about 450,000 distinct CDR3 sequences, 23% seen once. The sequenced sample consisted of PBMCs or a T cell subset sorted from them (not recorded which). The receptors were sampled from an adult woman who had mild COVID-19 (a few samples of this study predate the infection). Cell type and time point are not known. Both conserved end residues are part of each CDR3. A D gene is named only where the DNA matches it firmly. The size field is filled for only some rows; it gives once, few, many or a size class.

v_call	d_call	clone_size	j_call	cdr3_nt	cdr3_aa
TRBV14	-	-	TRBJ1-1	TGTGCCAGCCCCACGGGGACTGAAGCTTTCTTT	CASPTGTEAFF
TRBV10-3	TRBD2	few	TRBJ2-3	TGTGCCATCAGTGTTTCGACTAGCGGTTCCCCTCAGGGTACGCAGTATTTT	CAISVSTSGSPQGTQYF
TRBV7-9	-	few	TRBJ1-3	TGTGCCAGCGACCAGGGGAACTCTGGAAACACCATATATTTT	CASDQGNSGNTIYF
TRBV13	TRBD1	-	TRBJ1-2	TGTGCCAGCAGCTTATTGGACAGGGGATCAGGATATGGCTACACCTTC	CASSLLDRGSGYGYTF
TRBV20-1	TRBD2	few	TRBJ2-1	TGCAGTGCTAGGGATAGCGGGAGGGCCGACAATGAGCAGTTCTTC	CSARDSGRADNEQFF
TRBV7-2	TRBD2	-	TRBJ2-7	TGTGCCAGCAGCTCGACAGCGGGAGTCTACGAGCAGTACTTC	CASSSTAGVYEQYF
TRBV25-1	TRBD2	-	TRBJ2-3	TGTGCCAGCAGTGACACCCGTTTAGCGGGAGGGAGGCAGGATACGCAGTATTTT	CASSDTRLAGGRQDTQYF
TRBV14	TRBD2	-	TRBJ2-1	TGTGCCAGCAGATACTCGGGACTAGCGCCGAATGAGCAGTTCTTC	CASRYSGLAPNEQFF
TRBV10-3	TRBD2	-	TRBJ2-1	TGTGCCATCACAACTAGCGGTAGGAATGAGCAGTTCTTC	CAITTSGRNEQFF
TRBV11-2	-	-	TRBJ2-1	TGTGCCAGCAGCTTAACGGGTGAGCAGTTCTTC	CASSLTGEQFF
TRBV5-1	-	few	TRBJ1-5	TGCGCCAGCAGCACCGATAGCAATCAGCCCCAGCATTTT	CASSTDSNQPQHF